One T cell receptor beta chain is described in this entry. The table came from immunoSEQ multiplex PCR; TCRdb's copy has only in-frame clones and leaves some out. The sample consists of 90,000 or so clones, 87% of them appearing once. The data stem from a study of blood T cell repertoires in COVID-19. This CDR3 is built from 13 residues. After removal of 6 bases from V and 5 bases from J, the junction contained 3 bases not matched to a gene. Germline V CDR1 and CDR2: ENHRY, SYGVKD. The chain uses TRBV10-3 and TRBJ2-1; 8 bases line up with TRBD2. The sequenced material came from peripheral blood. The TCR was taken from a human donor in a cohort sampled during active COVID-19. CDR3 residues: CAISSGSHNEQFF. The CDR3 nucleotides are TGTGCCATCAGCAGCGGGAGCCACAATGAGCAGTTCTTC.